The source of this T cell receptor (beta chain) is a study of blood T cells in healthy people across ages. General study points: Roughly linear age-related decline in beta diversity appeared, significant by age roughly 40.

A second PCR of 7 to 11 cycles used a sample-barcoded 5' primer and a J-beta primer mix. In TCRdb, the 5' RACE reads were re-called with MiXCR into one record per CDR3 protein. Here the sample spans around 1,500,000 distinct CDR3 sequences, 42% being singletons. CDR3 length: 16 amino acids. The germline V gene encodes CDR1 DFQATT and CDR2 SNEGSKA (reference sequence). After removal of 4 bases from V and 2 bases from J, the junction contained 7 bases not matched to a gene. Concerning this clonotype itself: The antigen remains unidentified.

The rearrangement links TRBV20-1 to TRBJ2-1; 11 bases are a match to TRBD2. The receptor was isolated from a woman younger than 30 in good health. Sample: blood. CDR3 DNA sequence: TGCAGTGCTAATAGACTAGCGGGAAACGCCTACAATGAGCAGTTCTTC. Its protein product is CSANRLAGNAYNEQFF.